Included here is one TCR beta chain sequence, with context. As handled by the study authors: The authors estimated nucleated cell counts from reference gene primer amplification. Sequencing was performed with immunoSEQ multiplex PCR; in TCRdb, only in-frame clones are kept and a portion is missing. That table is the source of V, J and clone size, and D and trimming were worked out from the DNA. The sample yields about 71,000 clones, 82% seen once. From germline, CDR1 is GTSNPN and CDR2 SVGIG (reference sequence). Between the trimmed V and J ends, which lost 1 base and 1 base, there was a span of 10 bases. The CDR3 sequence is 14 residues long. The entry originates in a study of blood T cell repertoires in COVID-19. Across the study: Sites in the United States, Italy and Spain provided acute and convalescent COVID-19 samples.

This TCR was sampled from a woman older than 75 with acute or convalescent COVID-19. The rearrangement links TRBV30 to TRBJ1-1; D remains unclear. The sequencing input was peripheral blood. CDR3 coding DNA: TGTGCCTGGAGTGCGTGGAGGTCGAACACTGAAGCTTTCTTT. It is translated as CAWSAWRSNTEAFF.